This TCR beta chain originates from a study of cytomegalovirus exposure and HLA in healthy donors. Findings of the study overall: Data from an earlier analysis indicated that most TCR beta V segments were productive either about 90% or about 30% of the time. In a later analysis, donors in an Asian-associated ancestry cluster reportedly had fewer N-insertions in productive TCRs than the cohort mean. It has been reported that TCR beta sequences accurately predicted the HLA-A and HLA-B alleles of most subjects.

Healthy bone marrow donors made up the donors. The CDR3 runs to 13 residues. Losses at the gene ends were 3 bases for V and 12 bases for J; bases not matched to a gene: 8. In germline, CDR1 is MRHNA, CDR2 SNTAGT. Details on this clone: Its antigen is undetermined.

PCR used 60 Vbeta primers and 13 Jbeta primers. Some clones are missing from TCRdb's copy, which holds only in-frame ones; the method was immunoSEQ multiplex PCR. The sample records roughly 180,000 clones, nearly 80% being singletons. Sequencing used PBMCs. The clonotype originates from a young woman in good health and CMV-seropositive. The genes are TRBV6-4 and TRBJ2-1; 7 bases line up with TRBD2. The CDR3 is CASSEVSGTRQFF. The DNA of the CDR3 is TGTGCCAGCAGTGAAGTGAGCGGGACTCGGCAGTTCTTC.